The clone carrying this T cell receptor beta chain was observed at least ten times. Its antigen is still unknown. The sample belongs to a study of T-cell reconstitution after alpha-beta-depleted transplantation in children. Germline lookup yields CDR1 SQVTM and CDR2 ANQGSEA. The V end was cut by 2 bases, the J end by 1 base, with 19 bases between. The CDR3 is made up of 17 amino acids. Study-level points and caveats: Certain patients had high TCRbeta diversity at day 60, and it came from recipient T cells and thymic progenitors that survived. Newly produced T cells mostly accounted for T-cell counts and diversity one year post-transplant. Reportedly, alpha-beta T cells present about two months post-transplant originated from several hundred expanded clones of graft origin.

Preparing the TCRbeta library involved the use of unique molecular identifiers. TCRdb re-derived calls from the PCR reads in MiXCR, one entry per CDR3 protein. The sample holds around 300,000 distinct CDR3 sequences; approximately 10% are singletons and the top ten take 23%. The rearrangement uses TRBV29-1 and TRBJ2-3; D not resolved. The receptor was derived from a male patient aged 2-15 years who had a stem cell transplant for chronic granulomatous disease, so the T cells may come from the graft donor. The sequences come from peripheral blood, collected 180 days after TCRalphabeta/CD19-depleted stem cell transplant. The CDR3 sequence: CSVERTLGGPRTDTQYF. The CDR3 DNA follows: TGCAGCGTTGAACGTACGCTAGGTGGACCCCGCACAGATACGCAGTATTTT.